What follows are 9 T cell receptor beta chains derived from one specimen sequenced in a study of T cells after yellow fever vaccination. A single record per CDR3 protein comes from TCRdb applying MiXCR to the 5' RACE reads. The sample lists 500,000 to 700,000 distinct CDR3 sequences, roughly 21% occurring once. This sample comprised PBMCs, obtained 15 days after the yellow fever booster vaccination. The receptors were gathered from a man aged 25 to 40 who received the YFV17D yellow fever vaccine.

The rearrangement uses TRBV20-1 and TRBJ2-2; D ambiguous. The CDR3 consists of 11 residues. Between the trimmed V and J ends, which lost 3 bases and 6 bases, there was a span of 5 bases. The V gene's germline CDR1 is DFQATT and CDR2 SNEGSKA (reference sequence). The CDR3 DNA is TGCAGTGCTAGTTTCGCCGGGGAGCTGTTTTTT. Protein: CSASFAGELFF.

This clonotype was detected a few times. The chain combines TRBV7-2 with TRBJ2-5; D gene uncertain. The CDR3 runs 13 residues. Germline-derived CDR1 and CDR2 are SGHTA and FQGNSA. Trimming removed 1 base at V and 4 bases at J, with 7 bases between. The CDR3 DNA sequence: TGTGCCAGCAGCTTAGGGACCCGAGAGACCCAGTACTTC. Translating gives CASSLGTRETQYF.

This clonotype appeared a few times. The V call is TRBV11-2, the J call TRBJ1-1; 9 positions agree with TRBD1. This CDR3 contains 15 residues. The ends lost 3 bases at V and 5 bases at J; junction bases unmatched: 7. The germline gives CDR1 SGHAT, CDR2 FQNNGV. The CDR3 is CASSFPGQGRTEAFF. The CDR3 DNA reads as TGTGCCAGCAGCTTTCCGGGACAGGGAAGGACTGAAGCTTTCTTT.

This clonotype was recorded many times. V gene TRBV12-3 or TRBV12-4 combines with J gene TRBJ2-1; 13 nucleotides agree with TRBD2. The CDR3 contains 15 residues. Trimming removed 4 bases from V and 8 bases from J; junction bases left unmatched: 5. The CDR3 DNA is TGTGCCAGCAGTTCAGGACTAGCGGGAGTCTATGAGCAGTTCTTC. Protein: CASSSGLAGVYEQFF.

This chain joins TRBV12-5 and TRBJ2-2; the D gene is possibly TRBD1 (6 bases). The germline V and J ends were trimmed by 6 bases and 2 bases, with 25 bases remaining between them. Germline CDR1 and CDR2: LGHNT and FRNRAP. CDR3 length: 19 amino acids. CDR3 DNA: TGTGCTAGTGGCCCTTTTGGGGGCACTTGGGCCCGAAACACCGGGGAGCTGTTTTTT. Residues: CASGPFGGTWARNTGELFF.

This chain uses TRBV27 with TRBJ2-1; possible D gene TRBD1, 5 bases. The germline gives CDR1 MNHEY, CDR2 SMNVEV (reference sequence). The ends were cut back, 8 bases at V and 4 bases at J, with 12 bases in the middle. The CDR3 runs to 13 residues. CDR3 DNA: TGTGCCAGCGGGGCGAGTCGATACAATGAGCAGTTCTTC. Its translation: CASGASRYNEQFF.

This clonotype was detected only a few times. A read error is possible here, since a much larger clone lies one base away. The rearrangement links TRBV3-1 to TRBJ2-3; TRBD2 matches 11 bases. Germline assignment: CDR1 LGHDT and CDR2 YNNKEL (reference sequence). The CDR3 runs 15 residues. CDR3 DNA sequence: TGTGCCTGCAGCCGGACTAGCGGGAGCACAGATACGCAGTATTTT. Translating it yields CACSRTSGSTDTQYF.

V gene TRBV10-3 combines with J gene TRBJ2-3; weak D call: TRBD2 (6 bases). The germline CDR1 and CDR2 sequences are ENHRY and SYGVKD. The CDR3 covers 19 residues. V was clipped by 8 bases and J by 1 base, with 28 bases between them. CDR3 sequence reads: CAIAVGTDSRTARTDTQYF. Here the CDR3 DNA reads TGTGCCATCGCCGTAGGGACTGACAGCAGGACCGCTCGCACAGATACGCAGTATTTT.

The CDR3 loop reads CSARPPGTSGRGLGIQYF. The CDR3 nucleotides read TGCAGTGCTAGACCCCCCGGGACTAGCGGGCGGGGGTTAGGCATTCAGTACTTC. The gene calls are TRBV20-1 and TRBJ2-4; 12 bases line up with TRBD2. Germline V gives CDR1 DFQATT, CDR2 SNEGSKA (reference sequence). The CDR3 runs to 18 residues. With V trimmed by 2 bases and J by 9 bases, 17 bases remained unmatched.